The rows below give T cell receptor beta chains drawn from one sample of a study of shared clonotypes between healthy human individuals. Libraries were prepared by immunoSEQ multiplex PCR; TCRdb keeps only in-frame clonotypes and omits some of them. This sample yields around 2,000,000 clones, of which 85% to 95% are seen a single time; more than 0.1% belongs to the top ten. Sequencing used naive CD4+ T cells sorted from blood. The receptors were sampled from a man younger than 35 in good health. CDR3s include the opening cysteine and the closing phenylalanine or tryptophan. Each record gives: D gene, J gene, clone size, V gene, CDR3 protein, CDR3 DNA. A D gene is named only where the DNA matches it firmly. Size is stated for part of the rows, as once, few or many counts, or as a class when the clone is expanded.

d_gene: -
j_gene: TRBJ2-1
abundance: -
v_gene: TRBV10-1
CDR3aa: CASQGTYNEQFF
CDR3nt: TGCGCCAGCCAGGGGACGTACAATGAGCAGTTCTTC

d_gene: TRBD2
j_gene: TRBJ2-1
abundance: -
v_gene: TRBV28
CDR3aa: CASRESGDNSNEQFF
CDR3nt: TGTGCCAGCAGGGAGAGCGGGGATAATAGTAATGAGCAGTTCTTC

d_gene: -
j_gene: TRBJ1-5
abundance: -
v_gene: TRBV19
CDR3aa: CASSWTPSNQPQHF
CDR3nt: TGTGCCAGTAGTTGGACGCCAAGCAATCAGCCCCAGCATTTT

d_gene: -
j_gene: TRBJ2-7
abundance: -
v_gene: TRBV10-1
CDR3aa: CASSGFQGPYEQYF
CDR3nt: TGCGCCAGCTCCGGCTTCCAGGGGCCCTACGAGCAGTACTTC

d_gene: TRBD1
j_gene: TRBJ2-7
abundance: once
v_gene: TRBV6-1
CDR3aa: CASTTDRVNEQYF
CDR3nt: TGTGCCAGCACTACCGACAGGGTGAACGAGCAGTACTTC

d_gene: -
j_gene: TRBJ1-2
abundance: -
v_gene: TRBV2
CDR3aa: CASSEGGYGYTF
CDR3nt: TGTGCCAGCAGTGAGGGGGGCTATGGCTACACCTTC

d_gene: -
j_gene: TRBJ2-7
abundance: -
v_gene: TRBV21-1
CDR3aa: CASSKLAGQFYEQYF
CDR3nt: TGTGCCAGCAGCAAACTAGCGGGGCAATTCTACGAGCAGTACTTC

d_gene: -
j_gene: TRBJ1-1
abundance: -
v_gene: TRBV5-4
CDR3aa: CASSLTGPPEAFF
CDR3nt: TGTGCCAGCAGCTTGACCGGTCCCCCTGAAGCTTTCTTT

d_gene: TRBD1
j_gene: TRBJ1-6
abundance: -
v_gene: TRBV7-8
CDR3aa: CASSWRDSGSYNSPLHF
CDR3nt: TGTGCCAGCAGCTGGCGGGACAGCGGCTCCTATAATTCACCCCTCCACTTT

d_gene: -
j_gene: TRBJ1-4
abundance: -
v_gene: TRBV6-6
CDR3aa: CASSYSSDPNEKLFF
CDR3nt: TGTGCCAGCAGTTACTCGAGCGACCCTAACGAAAAACTGTTTTTT

d_gene: -
j_gene: TRBJ2-7
abundance: -
v_gene: TRBV5-5
CDR3aa: CASSLVQLSEQYF
CDR3nt: TGTGCCAGCAGCTTGGTACAGCTCTCCGAGCAGTACTTC

d_gene: -
j_gene: TRBJ2-7
abundance: -
v_gene: TRBV6-5
CDR3aa: CASSLLSSGFYEQYF
CDR3nt: TGTGCCAGCAGTTTATTATCCTCAGGGTTCTACGAGCAGTACTTC

d_gene: TRBD2
j_gene: TRBJ2-1
abundance: -
v_gene: TRBV5-4
CDR3aa: CASSLPGLGYNEQFF
CDR3nt: TGTGCCAGCAGCTTGCCGGGACTAGGTTACAATGAGCAGTTCTTC

d_gene: TRBD2
j_gene: TRBJ2-7
abundance: -
v_gene: TRBV6-5
CDR3aa: CASSPLAGDDEQYF
CDR3nt: TGTGCCAGCAGTCCACTAGCGGGAGACGACGAGCAGTACTTC

d_gene: -
j_gene: TRBJ2-7
abundance: -
v_gene: TRBV30
CDR3aa: CAWNAQGFSFSYEQYF
CDR3nt: TGTGCCTGGAATGCGCAGGGGTTTTCATTCTCCTACGAGCAGTACTTC

d_gene: -
j_gene: TRBJ2-2
abundance: -
v_gene: TRBV13
CDR3aa: CASSLEGYGELFF
CDR3nt: TGTGCCAGCAGCTTAGAGGGGTACGGGGAGCTGTTTTTT

d_gene: -
j_gene: TRBJ2-7
abundance: few
v_gene: TRBV6-1
CDR3aa: CASSADTLYVEQYF
CDR3nt: TGTGCCAGCAGTGCGGACACACTGTACGTAGAGCAGTACTTC

d_gene: TRBD2
j_gene: TRBJ2-1
abundance: once
v_gene: TRBV5-1
CDR3aa: CASSMGLAGGPMSYNEQFF
CDR3nt: TGCGCCAGCAGCATGGGACTAGCGGGAGGGCCGATGTCCTACAATGAGCAGTTCTTC

d_gene: -
j_gene: TRBJ2-1
abundance: -
v_gene: TRBV11-2
CDR3aa: CASSRAVFVGANEQFF
CDR3nt: TGTGCCAGCAGCCGAGCCGTATTTGTAGGGGCCAATGAGCAGTTCTTC

d_gene: -
j_gene: TRBJ1-5
abundance: few
v_gene: TRBV7-2
CDR3aa: CASSLNSNQPQHF
CDR3nt: TGTGCCAGCAGCTTAAATAGCAATCAGCCCCAGCATTTT

d_gene: -
j_gene: TRBJ1-5
abundance: -
v_gene: TRBV6-1
CDR3aa: CASTVINGGWQPQHF
CDR3nt: TGTGCCAGCACTGTCATAAACGGGGGTTGGCAGCCCCAGCATTTT

d_gene: TRBD1
j_gene: TRBJ1-2
abundance: -
v_gene: TRBV30
CDR3aa: CAWSGDRGPYGYTF
CDR3nt: TGTGCCTGGAGTGGGGACAGGGGGCCCTATGGCTACACCTTC

d_gene: -
j_gene: TRBJ1-2
abundance: -
v_gene: TRBV14
CDR3aa: CASSQVVGYGYTF
CDR3nt: TGTGCCAGCAGCCAAGTTGTGGGCTATGGCTACACCTTC

d_gene: TRBD2
j_gene: TRBJ2-7
abundance: -
v_gene: TRBV4-1
CDR3aa: CASSQVGLAGGFAYEQYF
CDR3nt: TGCGCCAGCAGCCAAGTGGGACTAGCGGGGGGTTTCGCCTACGAGCAGTACTTC

d_gene: -
j_gene: TRBJ1-4
abundance: -
v_gene: TRBV15
CDR3aa: CATSRFNEKLFF
CDR3nt: TGTGCCACCAGCAGATTTAATGAAAAACTGTTTTTT

d_gene: TRBD1
j_gene: TRBJ1-6
abundance: -
v_gene: TRBV18
CDR3aa: CASSPFYPGTGVSPLHF
CDR3nt: TGTGCCAGCTCACCGTTCTATCCCGGGACAGGGGTCTCACCCCTCCACTTT

d_gene: -
j_gene: TRBJ1-2
abundance: -
v_gene: TRBV28
CDR3aa: CASSSPPYSTF
CDR3nt: TGTGCCAGCAGCTCCCCCCCGTACAGCACCTTC

d_gene: -
j_gene: TRBJ2-1
abundance: -
v_gene: TRBV9
CDR3aa: CASSSRGDRVDNEQFF
CDR3nt: TGTGCCAGCAGCTCGAGGGGGGACAGAGTCGACAATGAGCAGTTCTTC

d_gene: -
j_gene: TRBJ2-1
abundance: -
v_gene: TRBV18
CDR3aa: CASSPGGPGRVEQFF
CDR3nt: TGTGCCAGCTCACCAGGGGGACCCGGCAGGGTGGAGCAGTTCTTC

d_gene: -
j_gene: TRBJ2-3
abundance: -
v_gene: TRBV2
CDR3aa: CASMQRLGTDTQYF
CDR3nt: TGTGCCAGCATGCAGCGCTTAGGCACAGATACGCAGTATTTT

d_gene: -
j_gene: TRBJ2-7
abundance: -
v_gene: TRBV2
CDR3aa: CASGEEGTEAGEQYF
CDR3nt: TGTGCCAGCGGGGAGGAGGGCACAGAGGCGGGCGAGCAGTACTTC

d_gene: TRBD2
j_gene: TRBJ2-7
abundance: once
v_gene: TRBV29-1
CDR3aa: CSVEGLAGEYEQYF
CDR3nt: TGCAGCGTTGAAGGTCTAGCGGGGGAGTACGAGCAGTACTTC

d_gene: TRBD1
j_gene: TRBJ2-1
abundance: -
v_gene: TRBV7-2
CDR3aa: CASSLRGTGNYNEQFF
CDR3nt: TGTGCCAGCAGCTTACGTGGGACAGGAAACTACAATGAGCAGTTCTTC

d_gene: TRBD1
j_gene: TRBJ2-7
abundance: -
v_gene: TRBV9
CDR3aa: CASSVDRGHKDEQYF
CDR3nt: TGTGCCAGCAGCGTTGACAGGGGGCATAAGGACGAGCAGTACTTC

d_gene: -
j_gene: TRBJ2-2
abundance: once
v_gene: TRBV11-2
CDR3aa: CASSLTNTGELFF
CDR3nt: TGTGCCAGCAGCTTAACGAACACCGGGGAGCTGTTTTTT

d_gene: TRBD2
j_gene: TRBJ2-7
abundance: -
v_gene: TRBV6-1
CDR3aa: CATNPSGKNYYEQYF
CDR3nt: TGTGCCACCAACCCTAGCGGGAAAAACTACTACGAGCAGTACTTC

d_gene: -
j_gene: TRBJ2-7
abundance: -
v_gene: TRBV5-4
CDR3aa: CASKTGPHPGEQYF
CDR3nt: TGTGCCAGCAAAACCGGGCCCCATCCAGGCGAGCAGTACTTC

d_gene: TRBD1
j_gene: TRBJ1-3
abundance: -
v_gene: TRBV27
CDR3aa: CASSPGTAVRSGNTIYF
CDR3nt: TGTGCCAGCAGTCCTGGGACAGCCGTGAGGTCTGGAAACACCATATATTTT

d_gene: -
j_gene: TRBJ1-5
abundance: -
v_gene: TRBV7-9
CDR3aa: CASSLAGDLSQHF
CDR3nt: TGTGCCAGCAGCTTAGCGGGGGACTTGTCCCAGCATTTT

d_gene: -
j_gene: TRBJ1-1
abundance: -
v_gene: TRBV6-1
CDR3aa: CASSEGVRDTEAFF
CDR3nt: TGTGCCAGCAGTGAAGGGGTAAGGGACACTGAAGCTTTCTTT

d_gene: TRBD1
j_gene: TRBJ2-4
abundance: -
v_gene: TRBV5-1
CDR3aa: CASSLFLTGDLAKNIQYF
CDR3nt: TGCGCCAGCAGCTTGTTTCTTACAGGGGACCTAGCCAAAAACATTCAGTACTTC

d_gene: -
j_gene: TRBJ1-1
abundance: -
v_gene: TRBV30
CDR3aa: CAWSEFNTEAFF
CDR3nt: TGTGCCTGGAGTGAATTTAACACTGAAGCTTTCTTT

d_gene: -
j_gene: TRBJ1-1
abundance: -
v_gene: TRBV18
CDR3aa: CASSPRVGDTEAFF
CDR3nt: TGTGCCAGCTCACCACGGGTGGGAGACACTGAAGCTTTCTTT

d_gene: -
j_gene: TRBJ2-7
abundance: -
v_gene: TRBV6-1
CDR3aa: CASSVLRLSSYEQYF
CDR3nt: TGTGCCAGCAGTGTTTTGCGCCTGAGCTCCTACGAGCAGTACTTC

d_gene: -
j_gene: TRBJ2-1
abundance: -
v_gene: TRBV7-6
CDR3aa: CASSLEFQRAGADEQFF
CDR3nt: TGTGCCAGCAGCTTAGAGTTCCAGAGAGCAGGGGCCGATGAGCAGTTCTTC

d_gene: TRBD1
j_gene: TRBJ1-5
abundance: -
v_gene: TRBV6-5
CDR3aa: CASSTTGYNQPQHF
CDR3nt: TGTGCCAGCAGTACGACAGGGTACAATCAGCCCCAGCATTTT

d_gene: -
j_gene: TRBJ2-5
abundance: -
v_gene: TRBV5-1
CDR3aa: CASSPRTRAEETQYF
CDR3nt: TGCGCCAGCAGCCCACGGACTCGAGCGGAAGAGACCCAGTACTTC

d_gene: TRBD2
j_gene: TRBJ2-3
abundance: -
v_gene: TRBV5-1
CDR3aa: CASSLATSGGRNTQYF
CDR3nt: TGCGCCAGCAGCTTGGCCACTAGCGGGGGAAGAAATACGCAGTATTTT

d_gene: -
j_gene: TRBJ2-2
abundance: -
v_gene: TRBV6-6
CDR3aa: CASSQGMDTGELFF
CDR3nt: TGTGCCAGCAGTCAGGGGATGGACACCGGGGAGCTGTTTTTT

d_gene: TRBD1
j_gene: TRBJ1-1
abundance: -
v_gene: TRBV29-1
CDR3aa: CSASSGTGGRTEAFF
CDR3nt: TGCAGCGCCTCGAGCGGGACAGGGGGCCGGACTGAAGCTTTCTTT

d_gene: TRBD1
j_gene: TRBJ2-7
abundance: -
v_gene: TRBV5-8
CDR3aa: CASSLPGTDSYEQYF
CDR3nt: TGTGCCAGCAGCCTCCCCGGGACAGACTCCTACGAGCAGTACTTC